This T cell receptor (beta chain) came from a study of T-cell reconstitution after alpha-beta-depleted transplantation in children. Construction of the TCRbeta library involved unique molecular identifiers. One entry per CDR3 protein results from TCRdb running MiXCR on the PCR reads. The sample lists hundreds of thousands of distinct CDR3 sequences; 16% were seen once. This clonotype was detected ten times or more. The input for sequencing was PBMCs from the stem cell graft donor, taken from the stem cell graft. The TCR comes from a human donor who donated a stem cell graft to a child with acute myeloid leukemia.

In nucleotides, the CDR3 is TGCAGCGTTGAAGAGGGGCTTGGGGAGACCCAGTACTTC. It encodes CSVEEGLGETQYF. The chain uses TRBV29-1 and TRBJ2-5, with D possibly being TRBD1 (5 bases). CDR3 length: 13 residues. Trimming removed 0 bases from V and 5 bases from J, with 10 bases in between. CDR1 and CDR2 (germline): SQVTM, ANQGSEA. The full variable domain, with the rest looked up from reference TRBV29-1 and TRBJ2-5, is SAVISQKPSRDICQRGTSLTIQCQVDSQVTMMFWYRQQPGQSLTLIATANQGSEATYESGFVIDKFPISRPNLTFSTLTVSNMSPEDSSIYLCSVEEGLGETQYFGPGTRLLVL.